The next 10 T cell receptor beta chains were all read from a single sample in a study of blood T cell repertoires in COVID-19. Some clones are missing from TCRdb's copy, which holds only in-frame ones; the method was immunoSEQ multiplex PCR. Among around 140,000 clones listed, 80% to 90% were seen once. The sample taken for sequencing was peripheral blood. The receptors here all came from a man in his sixties with active or convalescent COVID-19.

The chain combines TRBV19 with TRBJ2-1; TRBD1 matches at 8 bases. Germline-derived CDR1 and CDR2 are LNHDA and SQIVND (reference sequence). V shed 7 bases and J 2 bases; nucleotides not matched to a gene: 4. The CDR3 extends over 14 amino acids. CDR3 in amino acids: CASNTQGAYNEQFF. For the CDR3, the DNA is TGTGCCAGTAATACACAGGGGGCCTACAATGAGCAGTTCTTC. The entire variable domain, with the rest obtained from reference TRBV19 and TRBJ2-1, is as follows: DGGITQSPKYLFRKEGQNVTLSCEQNLNHDAMYWYRQDPGQGLRLIYYSQIVNDFQKGDIAEGYSVSREKKESFPLTVTSAQKNPTAFYLCASNTQGAYNEQFFGPGTRLTVL.

This chain joins TRBV3-1 (or the pseudogene TRBV3-2) and TRBJ1-4; TRBD1 aligns across 8 bases. V shed 1 base and J 6 bases; nucleotides not matched to a gene: 4. The CDR3 spans 15 residues. Germline CDR1 reads LGHDT; CDR2 reads YNNKEL (reference sequence). The CDR3 DNA reads TGTGCCAGCAGCCAAGGGGACAGGAATTATGAAAAACTGTTTTTT. Translated: CASSQGDRNYEKLFF.

CDR3 sequence reads: CASSLPSGNTDTQYF. The CDR3 DNA reads TGTGCCAGCAGCTTACCTAGCGGGAACACAGATACGCAGTATTTT. The chain carries TRBV7-8 and TRBJ2-3, with 9 bases that match TRBD2. V was clipped by 2 bases and J by 2 bases; unmatched bases: 2. The CDR3 sequence is 15 residues long. From germline, CDR1 is SGHVS and CDR2 FQNEAQ.

The chain employs TRBV23-1 and TRBJ1-6, with D possibly TRBD1 on 5 matching bases. TRBV23-1 is an ORF; its function is uncertain. CDR3 length equals 19 residues. Trimming shortened V by 3 bases and J by 5 bases, and 23 bases separated the two germline ends. The CDR3 loop is CASSHPQSRRRENNSPLHF. DNA of the CDR3: TGCGCCAGCAGTCACCCCCAAAGCCGTCGCAGGGAAAATAATTCACCCCTCCACTTT.

V and J are TRBV19 and TRBJ1-3; maybe TRBD1 (6 bases). V was cut by 3 bases and J by 2 bases, with 11 bases left in between. This CDR3 has 15 residues. Germline CDR1 and CDR2: LNHDA and SQIVND (reference sequence). CDR3 sequence: CASSIRGEAGNTIYF. In DNA form, the CDR3 reads TGTGCCAGTAGTATCAGGGGAGAAGCTGGAAACACCATATATTTT.

This clone was recorded only once. The chain has TRBV19 and TRBJ1-5; D is perhaps TRBD1 (5 bases). The CDR3 length is 15 residues. With 5 bases removed from V and 1 base from J, the gap between germline ends came to 12 bases. Germline V gene data show CDR1 as LNHDA and CDR2 as SQIVND (reference sequence). The CDR3 is CASSPGTLSNQPQHF. In DNA form, the CDR3 reads TGTGCCAGTAGTCCCGGGACTCTCAGCAATCAGCCCCAGCATTTT.

The rearrangement links TRBV14 to TRBJ2-7; TRBD1 aligns across 10 bases. The CDR3 has 16 residues. Germline lookup yields CDR1 SGHDN and CDR2 FVKESK. V trimming: 4 bases; J trimming: 2 bases; junction bases outside the gene matches: 8. The DNA of the CDR3 is TGTGCCAGCAGCCGTTTATTAGGGACAGGGGCCTACGAGCAGTACTTC. This translates into CASSRLLGTGAYEQYF. Full variable domain (missing parts from reference TRBV14 and TRBJ2-7): EAGVTQFPSHSVIEKGQTVTLRCDPISGHDNLYWYRRVMGKEIKFLLHFVKESKQDESGMPNNRFLAERTGGTYSTLKVQPAELEDSGVYFCASSRLLGTGAYEQYFGPGTRLTVT.

The chain employs TRBV6-5 and TRBJ2-7; D is ambiguous. Trimming cost V 0 bases and J 1 base, with 7 bases left between them. Germline V gene sequence: CDR1 MNHEY, CDR2 SVGAGI. CDR3 length: 14 residues. CDR3 nucleotides: TGTGCCAGCAGTTACTCGATCAGGTCCTACGAGCAGTACTTC. Its protein is CASSYSIRSYEQYF.

CDR3 nucleotides: TGTGCCACCAGTGATAACCGGGACAGGGTATACGAGCAGTACTTC. This encodes CATSDNRDRVYEQYF. The rearrangement links TRBV24-1 to TRBJ2-7; TRBD1 matches 9 bases. CDR3 size: 15 residues. V trimming: 3 bases; J trimming: 4 bases; junction bases outside the gene matches: 6. Germline-derived CDR1 and CDR2 are KGHDR and SFDVKD.

This clone is judged medium-sized. This chain uses TRBV9 with TRBJ2-7; D not certain. The CDR3 contains 13 residues. V was pared by 3 bases and J by 3 bases, with 10 bases between. In germline, CDR1 is SGDLS, CDR2 YYNGEE. The CDR3 nucleotides are TGTGCCAGCAGCGAAGATCCTAACTACGAGCAGTACTTC. Amino acids: CASSEDPNYEQYF.